This TCR beta chain was captured by sequencing in a study of CD8+ T cells in alopecia areata (dated by TCRdb to 2016 to 2019). Concerning the study at large: The treated patients, all with moderate-to-severe alopecia areata, were enrolled in an open-label pilot trial of oral tofacitinib given at 5 to 10 mg twice daily. Tofacitinib was administered for 6 to 18 months, and 6 months of follow-up off drug were then conducted to assess delayed response and recurrence. To study T cell clonal expansion in alopecia areata, the researchers applied high-throughput TCRbeta sequencing to both the C3H/HeJ mouse model and human patients. On the human side, TCRbeta sequencing was run on scalp tissue and on sorted CD4+ and CD8+ peripheral blood T cells from healthy controls and from alopecia areata patients with either patchy or totalis/universalis disease. Tofacitinib-treated patients had biopsies at baseline and at 4 and 24 weeks of treatment, with a later scalp biopsy in several patients. Clonality in the scalp was compared among normal scalp (n=4), patchy alopecia areata scalp (n=8), and alopecia totalis/universalis scalp (n=8). RNA was extracted with the PAXgene miRNA kit for fixed scalp, the miRNeasy kit for PBMCs, and the RNeasy kit for mouse skin. Amplification of TCRbeta CDR3 regions was done by immunoSEQ multiplex PCR using 35 Vbeta forward primers and 13 Jbeta reverse primers.

Results the study describes overall, beyond this receptor: Unlike mouse skin, where gammadelta T cells dominate, normal human skin contains resident alphabeta T cells that get sequenced too, which complicates analysis of the scalp TCR repertoire. Lesional scalp, especially in alopecia totalis/universalis, showed higher clonality and more expanded CD8+ clones than normal scalp, suggesting antigenic drive. Shared TCR sequences between patients were less evident than in mice, which may be partly attributable to HLA diversity in the patient population.

Lesional scalp punch biopsies and peripheral blood were collected from alopecia areata patients. PBMCs were separated by density centrifugation and stained for CD3, CD4 and CD8, after which CD4+ and CD8+ T cells were sorted on a FACSAria. As regards this clone: Its antigen is currently not known. The input lacks base qualities; no much larger clone sits a single base away.

Libraries came from the immunoSEQ multiplex PCR assay. RNA was extracted from all samples and reverse transcribed into cDNA as template for TCR sequencing. SuperScript III was used for first-strand cDNA synthesis, primed with a 2:1 mix of oligo-dT and random hexamers. A synthetic immune receptor repertoire was used to assess amplification bias, and residual bias was removed computationally. The authors' analysis ran thus. Raw reads were preprocessed to remove errors, and CDR3 was defined by IMGT conventions from the conserved cysteine to phenylalanine. Clonality was calculated as 1 minus Shannon entropy normalized by log2 of the number of productive unique TCRs. Whether scalp clones were CD4 or CD8 was inferred by matching scalp TCRbeta sequences against CD4 and CD8 repertoires sorted from blood. In its TCRdb copy, this immuneACCESS table keeps in-frame sequences only and misses some clones. Where compared with another copy, unresolved V genes explain less than half of these, and the others have no known cause. That table supplies the V and J calls and clone size; D and trimming were determined from the DNA. Here the sample has approximately 89,000 clones; 40% to 45% occur a single time. Clones ranked in the top ten supply almost 0.8% of the sample.

V drops 4 bases and J drops 0 bases, leaving 10 bases in between. CDR1 and CDR2 are read off the germline V gene as SQVTM and ANQGSEA. From the cysteine up to the phenylalanine, the CDR3 has a length of 13 residues. The kept DNA is CDR3 alone, 39 bases in frame from the first base. This TCR was recovered from a human donor with alopecia areata. Recombination joined TRBV29-1 with TRBJ2-7; D gene: possibly TRBD2, on 6 matching bases. The sequenced sample consisted of CD4+ T cells sorted from blood. The nucleotide sequence reads TGCAGCGTTGGTTACGGGAGCTCCTACGAGCAGTACTTC. Translated, this is CSVGYGSSYEQYF.